The 30 T cell receptor beta chains in this list originate from one sample, sequenced in a study of T cells after yellow fever vaccination. TCRdb ran MiXCR on the 5' RACE reads and lists one entry per CDR3 protein. The repertoire consists of 610,000 or so distinct CDR3 sequences, with 9% to 15% occurring once and the leading ten covering about 15%. This sample comprised PBMCs, obtained on the day of the yellow fever booster vaccination. All receptors come from a man aged 30 to 39 who received the YFV17D yellow fever vaccine.

Only a few counts were recorded for this clonotype. The chain employs TRBV20-1 and TRBJ2-1, with TRBD2 identical over 10 bases. V gave up 4 bases and J gave up 7 bases; unmatched junction bases: 10. From germline, CDR1 is DFQATT and CDR2 SNEGSKA (reference sequence). The CDR3 runs 15 residues. In nucleotides, the CDR3 is TGCAGTGCTAAAGCACGGACTAGCGGAGTAAATGAGCAGTTCTTC. Protein sequence: CSAKARTSGVNEQFF.

The rearrangement uses TRBV4-3 and TRBJ2-7; 7 bases agree with TRBD1. Looked up from germline, CDR1 is LGHNA and CDR2 is YSLEER. Trimming took 4 bases from V and 4 from J; bases not matched to a gene: 10. This CDR3 spans 15 amino acids. The CDR3 sequence is CASSRTTTGLYEQYF. The DNA for the CDR3 is TGCGCCAGCAGCCGGACGACGACAGGGCTATACGAGCAGTACTTC.

This clonotype has only one observation. One end of the junction fails to match germline, which may point to a read error. CDR3 bases: TGTGCCAGCACCGCCGGGACTAGCGGGAGTAAGCACTTC. The encoded protein is CASTAGTSGSKHF. The chain combines TRBV7-6 with TRBJ2-7; 14 bases fit TRBD2. Germline-derived CDR1 and CDR2 are SGHVS and FNYEAQ. There are 13 residues in the CDR3.

The chain is built from TRBV7-2 and TRBJ2-3; D is undetermined. Deletions cut 2 bases from V and 1 base from J, with 7 bases between. The CDR3 length is 14 residues. Germline values: CDR1 SGHTA, CDR2 FQGNSA. The CDR3 coding sequence is TGTGCCAGCAGCTTACAGTCCGGCACAGATACGCAGTATTTT. Translating it yields CASSLQSGTDTQYF.

The chain carries TRBV7-2 and TRBJ2-5; D tentatively reads TRBD1 or TRBD2 (7 bases each). With 4 bases removed from V and 3 bases from J, the gap between germline ends came to 15 bases. CDR3 length: 15 amino acids. Germline CDR1 and CDR2: SGHTA and FQGNSA. The CDR3 here is CASSWGGGREETQYF. CDR3 sequence (DNA): TGTGCCAGCAGCTGGGGAGGGGGCAGGGAAGAGACCCAGTACTTC. Full variable domain (missing parts from reference TRBV7-2 and TRBJ2-5): GAGVSQSPSNKVTEKGKDVELRCDPISGHTALYWYRQSLGQGLEFLIYFQGNSAPDKSGLPSDRFSAERTGGSVSTLTIQRTQQEDSAVYLCASSWGGGREETQYFGPGTRLLVL.

The chain uses TRBV7-2 and TRBJ2-3; 10 bases align to TRBD2. V gave up 5 bases and J gave up 4 bases; unmatched junction bases: 9. This CDR3 is built from 16 residues. Per germline, CDR1 SGHTA and CDR2 FQGNSA. The CDR3 DNA follows: TGTGCCAGCAGCAACCCTAGCGGGAGTGGACCAGATACGCAGTATTTT. Amino acid sequence: CASSNPSGSGPDTQYF. The complete variable domain, with remaining parts taken from reference TRBV7-2 and TRBJ2-3, reads GAGVSQSPSNKVTEKGKDVELRCDPISGHTALYWYRQSLGQGLEFLIYFQGNSAPDKSGLPSDRFSAERTGGSVSTLTIQRTQQEDSAVYLCASSNPSGSGPDTQYFGPGTRLTVL.

The sample holds a few counts of this clonotype. The chain combines TRBV7-6 with TRBJ2-1; D not resolved. This CDR3 has 14 residues. Deletions cut 4 bases from V and 6 bases from J, with 13 bases between. In germline, CDR1 is SGHVS, CDR2 FNYEAQ. The CDR3 coding sequence is TGTGCCAGCAGCTCAGACCCGAACCTCAATGAGCAGTTCTTC. Its translation: CASSSDPNLNEQFF. Full variable domain (remainder filled in from reference TRBV7-6 and TRBJ2-1): GAGVSQSPRYKVTKRGQDVALRCDPISGHVSLYWYRQALGQGPEFLTYFNYEAQQDKSGLPNDRFSAERPEGSISTLTIQRTEQRDSAMYRCASSSDPNLNEQFFGPGTRLTVL.

This clonotype was seen a handful of times. The rearrangement joins TRBV15 to TRBJ2-2; D may be TRBD2 (5 bases). V lost 0 bases, J lost 8 bases, and 13 bases lay in between. The length of the CDR3 is 15 residues. The germline V gene has CDR1 LNHNV and CDR2 YYDKDF (reference sequence). The CDR3 sequence: CATSREEASGGELFF. The CDR3 nucleotides read TGTGCCACCAGCAGAGAAGAGGCGTCGGGGGGGGAGCTGTTTTTT.

In DNA, the CDR3 is TGCAGTGCTAGAGATCAGTCCAGGGGGGCCAATGAGCAGTTCTTC. It specifies CSARDQSRGANEQFF. The rearrangement uses TRBV20-1 and TRBJ2-1, with D possibly TRBD1 on 7 matching bases. The CDR3 has 15 amino acids. Trimming took off 0 bases at V and 6 bases at J, with 15 bases between the two ends. CDR1 and CDR2 from the germline V gene are DFQATT and SNEGSKA (reference sequence).

CDR3 nucleotide sequence: TGTGCCAGCAGCTTCAAAGCGAACACTGAAGCTTTCTTT. Translation: CASSFKANTEAFF. The V gene is TRBV7-2, the J gene TRBJ1-1; D gene unclear. The CDR3 covers 13 residues. Per germline, CDR1 SGHTA and CDR2 FQGNSA. V shed 3 bases and J shed 1 base, with 6 bases lying between them.

In its sample, this clonotype was seen a few times. The chain couples TRBV5-6 to TRBJ2-5; the D gene is possibly TRBD2 (6 bases). This CDR3 contains 15 residues. V lost 5 bases to trimming and J lost 5 bases, with 19 bases between them. Looked up from germline, CDR1 is SGHDT and CDR2 is YYEEEE. The CDR3 loop reads CASSSGGKGRETQYF. As DNA, the CDR3 is TGTGCCAGCAGTTCAGGCGGGAAGGGCCGGGAGACCCAGTACTTC.

The chain recombines TRBV4-1 with TRBJ2-4; D ambiguous. This CDR3 comprises 15 residues. V lost 3 bases and J lost 7, with 16 bases in between. Germline loops: CDR1 MGHRA, CDR2 YSYEKL. This CDR3 reads CASSHLLGVGNIQYF. For the CDR3, the DNA is TGCGCCAGCAGCCATCTTTTGGGTGTGGGGAACATTCAGTACTTC.

A single count supports this clonotype. The V call is TRBV5-1, the J call TRBJ2-7; D is tentatively TRBD1 or TRBD2 (5 bases each). V was cut by 0 bases and J by 3 bases, with 16 bases left in between. Germline V gene sequence: CDR1 SGHRS, CDR2 YFSETQ. The CDR3 runs 16 residues. The CDR3 reads CASSLGNGGPFYEQYF. The CDR3 DNA is TGCGCCAGCAGCTTGGGGAATGGGGGACCGTTCTACGAGCAGTACTTC.

J is TRBJ2-3 and V is TRBV5-4; 7 bases are shared with TRBD2. CDR3 length equals 15 residues. Germline V gives CDR1 SGHNT, CDR2 YYREEE (reference sequence). V lost 6 bases and J lost 2; bases outside the gene matches: 9. The CDR3 region has the DNA TGTGCCAGCACTCTGGCGGGAGCACACACAGATACGCAGTATTTT. This translates into CASTLAGAHTDTQYF. Supplemented by reference TRBV5-4 and TRBJ2-3, the full variable domain reads ETGVTQSPTHLIKTRGQQVTLRCSSQSGHNTVSWYQQALGQGPQFIFQYYREEENGRGNFPPRFSGLQFPNYSSELNVNALELDDSALYLCASTLAGAHTDTQYFGPGTRLTVL.

This chain links TRBV7-8 with TRBJ2-3; D is unresolved. Per germline, CDR1 SGHVS and CDR2 FQNEAQ. Trimming took 3 bases from V and 0 from J, leaving 16 bases between them. The CDR3 runs 17 residues. The CDR3: CASSFQLRPSSTDTQYF. CDR3 in DNA: TGTGCCAGCAGCTTCCAGCTCAGGCCTTCTAGCACAGATACGCAGTATTTT. The full variable domain, rest sourced from reference TRBV7-8 and TRBJ2-3, is GAGVSQSPRYKVAKRGQDVALRCDPISGHVSLFWYQQALGQGPEFLTYFQNEAQLDKSGLPSDRFFAERPEGSVSTLKIQRTQQEDSAVYLCASSFQLRPSSTDTQYFGPGTRLTVL.

The genes are TRBV28 and TRBJ2-3, with D uncertain. The germline CDR1 and CDR2 sequences are MDHEN and SYDVKM. The CDR3 runs to 13 residues. Trimming cost V 3 bases and J 2 bases, with 6 bases left between them. CDR3 sequence reads: CASSFSITDTQYF. The CDR3 coding sequence is TGTGCCAGCAGTTTTTCCATCACAGATACGCAGTATTTT.

This clonotype turned up a few times. V is TRBV29-1 and J is TRBJ2-1; possibly TRBD1 for D (7 bases). Trimming took 2 bases from V and 9 from J, leaving 14 bases between them. Germline CDR1 SQVTM, CDR2 ANQGSEA. The CDR3 sequence is 13 residues long. This CDR3 reads CSVERLGGSEQFF. The CDR3 DNA is TGCAGCGTTGAAAGACTAGGGGGCAGTGAGCAGTTCTTC.

This clonotype was counted a few times. The gene calls are TRBV5-4 and TRBJ2-5; 16 bases match TRBD2. This CDR3 region has 14 residues. CDR1 and CDR2 (germline): SGHNT, YYREEE (reference sequence). With V trimmed by 5 bases and J by 9 bases, 4 bases remained unmatched. The CDR3 loop reads CASSSGLAGGPQYF. CDR3 nucleotides: TGTGCCAGCAGTTCGGGACTAGCGGGAGGGCCCCAGTACTTC.

The V call is TRBV14, the J call TRBJ2-5; no clear D gene. The CDR3 sequence is 15 residues long. Germline-derived CDR1 and CDR2 are SGHDN and FVKESK. V was pared by 3 bases and J by 2 bases, with 13 bases between. For the CDR3, the DNA is TGTGCCAGCAGCCACCTGTATGACACTCAAGAGACCCAGTACTTC. This gives the protein CASSHLYDTQETQYF.

The CDR3 region has the DNA TGTGCCAGTAGTATTCGGCAGGGCGGCGGGGAGCTGTTTTTT. Encoded protein: CASSIRQGGGELFF. V usage is TRBV19 and J usage is TRBJ2-2, with D possibly TRBD1 on 5 matching bases. The germline CDR1 and CDR2 sequences are LNHDA and SQIVND (reference sequence). The V end was cut by 3 bases, the J end by 7 bases, with 12 bases between. The CDR3 runs 14 residues.

V gene TRBV4-3 combines with J gene TRBJ2-5; no definite D call. The V end lost 0 bases, the J end lost 5 bases, and 7 bases lay between the germline ends. CDR1 LGHNA and CDR2 YSLEER come from the germline V gene. The CDR3 extends over 13 amino acids. For the CDR3, the DNA is TGCGCCAGCAGCCAAGACCGGTGGGAGACCCAGTACTTC. Its translation: CASSQDRWETQYF.

The V call is TRBV5-8, the J call TRBJ2-1; D is unclear. The CDR3 consists of 12 residues. Trimming pared 8 bases from V and 3 bases from J, leaving 9 bases between. Germline V gene lookup returns CDR1 SGHTS and CDR2 YDEGEE. The DNA for the CDR3 is TGTGCCAGGGCATCTGGCTACAATGAGCAGTTCTTC. Its protein product is CARASGYNEQFF. The complete variable domain, with remaining parts taken from reference TRBV5-8 and TRBJ2-1, reads EAGVTQSPTHLIKTRGQQATLRCSPISGHTSVYWYQQALGLGLQFLLWYDEGEERNRGNFPPRFSGRQFPNYSSELNVNALELEDSALYLCARASGYNEQFFGPGTRLTVL.

This clonotype was picked up many times. The rearrangement uses TRBV5-1 and TRBJ2-1; 9 positions match TRBD1. CDR1 and CDR2 from the germline V gene are SGHRS and YFSETQ. The CDR3 spans 17 residues. V lost 0 bases and J lost 6; bases outside the gene matches: 10. The CDR3 nucleotides read TGCGCCAGCAGCTTGGTCGGTGGTGGGACAGGGTTCAATGAGCAGTTCTTC. Translation gives CASSLVGGGTGFNEQFF.

V and J are TRBV15 and TRBJ2-2, with D unclear. CDR3 length: 14 amino acids. Trimming stripped 3 bases from V and 3 bases from J, with 8 bases between. Germline CDR1 and CDR2: LNHNV and YYDKDF (reference sequence). CDR3 protein: CATSRSAYTGELFF. For the CDR3, the DNA is TGTGCCACCAGCAGGAGCGCCTACACCGGGGAGCTGTTTTTT.

The sample holds a few counts of this clonotype. V is TRBV20-1 and J is TRBJ2-2; D tentatively reads TRBD1 or TRBD2 (6 bases each). The germline V gene encodes CDR1 DFQATT and CDR2 SNEGSKA (reference sequence). The CDR3 is 13 amino acids. Trimming left V 3 bases short and J 6 bases short, with 11 bases between. The DNA of the CDR3 is TGCAGTGCTAGGGAGGGGGGTCCCGGGGAGCTGTTTTTT. This translates into CSAREGGPGELFF.

This clonotype appeared a few times. V is TRBV20-1 and J is TRBJ2-5, with 8 nucleotides matching TRBD2. Germline CDR1 and CDR2: DFQATT and SNEGSKA (reference sequence). CDR3 length: 15 residues. V trimming: 3 bases; J trimming: 5 bases; junction bases outside the gene matches: 11. The CDR3 sequence is CSASPLSGTAETQYF. Here the CDR3 DNA reads TGCAGTGCTAGCCCTCTTAGCGGGACTGCGGAGACCCAGTACTTC.

This clonotype has more than one count but fewer than ten. This chain connects TRBV20-1 to TRBJ2-2, with TRBD2 matching 8 bases. CDR3 length equals 13 residues. CDR1 is DFQATT and CDR2 is SNEGSKA in the germline V gene (reference sequence). With 4 bases clipped from V and 7 bases from J, the junction kept 5 bases outside the gene matches. This CDR3 reads CSAKSGSIGELFF. CDR3 sequence (DNA): TGCAGTGCTAAGAGCGGGAGTATCGGGGAGCTGTTTTTT.

This clonotype has more than one count but fewer than ten. V is TRBV19 and J is TRBJ2-2; D unclear. The CDR3 has 12 residues. V lost 5 bases, J lost 7 bases, and 8 bases lay in between. Germline V gives CDR1 LNHDA, CDR2 SQIVND (reference sequence). For the CDR3, the DNA is TGTGCCAGTAGTGTGGGGTACGGGGAGCTGTTTTTT. This encodes CASSVGYGELFF.

The chain links TRBV5-5 to TRBJ1-3; no clear D gene. Trimming shortened V by 2 bases and J by 2 bases, and 8 bases separated the two germline ends. CDR1 SGHKS and CDR2 YYEKEE come from the germline V gene (reference sequence). There are 14 residues in the CDR3. CDR3 loop: CASSFSITGNTIYF. CDR3 coding DNA: TGTGCCAGCAGCTTCTCGATAACTGGAAACACCATATATTTT.

This clonotype was detected only a few times. The chain employs TRBV30 and TRBJ2-1, with 7 positions matching TRBD2. V trimming: 6 bases; J trimming: 9 bases; junction bases outside the gene matches: 8. This CDR3 contains 12 residues. Germline V lookup: CDR1 GTSNPN, CDR2 SVGIG (reference sequence). The CDR3 protein is CACKGGASEQFF. The CDR3 DNA reads as TGTGCCTGCAAGGGAGGGGCAAGTGAGCAGTTCTTC.